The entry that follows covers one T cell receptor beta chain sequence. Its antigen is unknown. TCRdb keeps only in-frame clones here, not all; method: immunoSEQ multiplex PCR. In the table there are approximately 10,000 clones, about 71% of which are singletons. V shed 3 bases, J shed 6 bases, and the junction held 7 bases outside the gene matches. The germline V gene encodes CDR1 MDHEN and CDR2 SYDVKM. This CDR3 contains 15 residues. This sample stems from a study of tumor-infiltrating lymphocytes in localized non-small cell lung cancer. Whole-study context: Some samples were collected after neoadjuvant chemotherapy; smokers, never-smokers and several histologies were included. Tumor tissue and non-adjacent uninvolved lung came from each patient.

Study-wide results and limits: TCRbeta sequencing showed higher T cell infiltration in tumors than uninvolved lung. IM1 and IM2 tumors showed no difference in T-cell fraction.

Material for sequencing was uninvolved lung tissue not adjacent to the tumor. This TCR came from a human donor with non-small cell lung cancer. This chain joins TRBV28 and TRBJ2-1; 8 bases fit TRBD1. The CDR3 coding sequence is TGTGCCAGCAGTTTGGTGACAGGGGACCGCAATGAGCAGTTCTTC. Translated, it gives CASSLVTGDRNEQFF.